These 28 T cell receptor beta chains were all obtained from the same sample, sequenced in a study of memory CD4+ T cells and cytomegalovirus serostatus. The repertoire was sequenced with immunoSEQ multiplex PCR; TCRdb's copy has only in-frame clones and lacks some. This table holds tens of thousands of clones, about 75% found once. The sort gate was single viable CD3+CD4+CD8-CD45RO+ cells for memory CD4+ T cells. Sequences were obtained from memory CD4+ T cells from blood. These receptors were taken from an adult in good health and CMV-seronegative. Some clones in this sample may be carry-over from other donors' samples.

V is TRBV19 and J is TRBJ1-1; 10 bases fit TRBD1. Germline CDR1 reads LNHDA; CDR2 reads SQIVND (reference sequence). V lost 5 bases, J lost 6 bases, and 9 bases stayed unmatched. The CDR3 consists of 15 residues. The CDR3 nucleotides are TGTGCCAGTAGTCGCCGGACAGGGGGAACTTCTGAAGCTTTCTTT. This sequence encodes CASSRRTGGTSEAFF.

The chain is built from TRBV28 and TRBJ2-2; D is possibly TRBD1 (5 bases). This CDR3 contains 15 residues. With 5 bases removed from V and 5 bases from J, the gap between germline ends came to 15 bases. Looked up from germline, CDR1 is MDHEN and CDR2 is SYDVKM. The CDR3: CASSPLGAGTGELFF. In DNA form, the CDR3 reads TGTGCCAGCAGTCCACTGGGCGCAGGGACCGGGGAGCTGTTTTTT.

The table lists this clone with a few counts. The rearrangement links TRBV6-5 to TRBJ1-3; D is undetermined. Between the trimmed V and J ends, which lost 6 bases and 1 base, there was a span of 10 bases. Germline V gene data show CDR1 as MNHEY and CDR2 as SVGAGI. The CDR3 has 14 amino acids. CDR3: CASRDLRSGNTIYF. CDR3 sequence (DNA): TGTGCCAGCAGAGATCTTCGTTCTGGAAACACCATATATTTT.

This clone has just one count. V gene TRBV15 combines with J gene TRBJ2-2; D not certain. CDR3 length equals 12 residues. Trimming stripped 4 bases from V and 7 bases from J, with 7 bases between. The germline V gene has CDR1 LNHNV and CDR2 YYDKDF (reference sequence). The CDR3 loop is CATSTHSGELFF. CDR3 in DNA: TGTGCCACCAGCACCCATAGCGGGGAGCTGTTTTTT.

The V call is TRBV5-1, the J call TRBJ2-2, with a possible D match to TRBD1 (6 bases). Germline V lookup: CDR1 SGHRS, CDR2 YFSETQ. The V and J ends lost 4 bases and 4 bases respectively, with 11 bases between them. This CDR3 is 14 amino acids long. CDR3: CASSPRTATGELFF. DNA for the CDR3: TGCGCCAGCAGCCCTAGGACAGCCACCGGGGAGCTGTTTTTT. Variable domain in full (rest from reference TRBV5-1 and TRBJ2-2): KAGVTQTPRYLIKTRGQQVTLSCSPISGHRSVSWYQQTPGQGLQFLFEYFSETQRNKGNFPGRFSGRQFSNSRSEMNVSTLELGDSALYLCASSPRTATGELFFGEGSRLTVL.

CDR3 coding DNA: TGTGCCAGTGGAGGGTACAATCAGCCCCAGCATTTT. This translates into CASGGYNQPQHF. The chain is built from TRBV7-2 and TRBJ1-5; D ambiguous. Germline V gene sequence: CDR1 SGHTA, CDR2 FQGNSA. The CDR3 consists of 12 residues. Between the trimmed V and J ends, which lost 9 bases and 3 bases, there was a span of 9 bases.

DNA for the CDR3: TGTGCCAGCGGCGGGACAGTGAACACTGAAGCTTTCTTT. It codes for CASGGTVNTEAFF. The rearrangement uses TRBV2 and TRBJ1-1; 7 bases line up with TRBD1. The CDR3 runs to 13 residues. Trimming removed 8 bases from V and 0 bases from J; junction bases left unmatched: 3. Germline loops: CDR1 SNHLY, CDR2 FYNNEI.

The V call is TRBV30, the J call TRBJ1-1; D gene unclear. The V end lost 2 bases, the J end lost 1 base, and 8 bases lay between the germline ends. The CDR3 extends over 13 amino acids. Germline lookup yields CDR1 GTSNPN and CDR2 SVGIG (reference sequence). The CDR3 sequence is CAWSPGWNTEAFF. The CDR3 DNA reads TGTGCCTGGAGTCCCGGGTGGAACACTGAAGCTTTCTTT. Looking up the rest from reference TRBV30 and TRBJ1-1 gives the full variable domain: SQTIHQWPATLVQPVGSPLSLECTVEGTSNPNLYWYRQAAGRGLQLLFYSVGIGQISSEVPQNLSASRPQDRQFILSSKKLLLSDSGFYLCAWSPGWNTEAFFGQGTRLTVV.

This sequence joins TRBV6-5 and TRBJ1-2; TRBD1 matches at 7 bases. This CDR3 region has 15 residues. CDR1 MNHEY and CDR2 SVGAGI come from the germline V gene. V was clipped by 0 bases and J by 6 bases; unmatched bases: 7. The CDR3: CASSYSSDRVDGYTF. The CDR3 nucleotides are TGTGCCAGCAGTTACTCAAGCGACAGGGTGGATGGCTACACCTTC.

The CDR3 is CASSMGGGLGSQPQHF. The CDR3 DNA is TGTGCCAGTAGTATGGGAGGGGGGCTTGGTAGTCAGCCCCAGCATTTT. The V call is TRBV19, the J call TRBJ1-5; weak D call: TRBD1 (6 bases). Trimming shortened V by 3 bases and J by 6 bases, and 18 bases separated the two germline ends. The CDR3 covers 16 residues. Germline lookup yields CDR1 LNHDA and CDR2 SQIVND (reference sequence).

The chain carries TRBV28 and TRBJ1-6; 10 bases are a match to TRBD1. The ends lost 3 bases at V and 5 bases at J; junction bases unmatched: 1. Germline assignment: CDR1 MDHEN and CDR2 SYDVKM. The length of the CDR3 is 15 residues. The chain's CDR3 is CASSLTGGDNSPLHF. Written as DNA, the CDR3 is TGTGCCAGCAGTTTGACAGGGGGCGATAATTCACCCCTCCACTTT.

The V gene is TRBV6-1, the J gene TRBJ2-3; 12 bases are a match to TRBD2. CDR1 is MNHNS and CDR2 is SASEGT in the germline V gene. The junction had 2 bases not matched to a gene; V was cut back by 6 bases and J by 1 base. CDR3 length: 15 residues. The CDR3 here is CASSRTSGGTDTQYF. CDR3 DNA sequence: TGTGCCAGCAGCAGGACTAGCGGGGGCACAGATACGCAGTATTTT.

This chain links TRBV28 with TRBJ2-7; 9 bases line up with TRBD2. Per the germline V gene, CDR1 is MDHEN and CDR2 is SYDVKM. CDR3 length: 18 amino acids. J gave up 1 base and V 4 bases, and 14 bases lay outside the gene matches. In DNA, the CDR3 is TGTGCCAGCAGTTCCACCCGGGCGGGAGCGGGGGGATCCTACGAGCAGTACTTC. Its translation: CASSSTRAGAGGSYEQYF.

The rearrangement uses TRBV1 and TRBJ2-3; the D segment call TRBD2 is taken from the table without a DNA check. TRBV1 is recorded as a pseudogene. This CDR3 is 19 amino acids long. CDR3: CTSSLGGLAGGFATDTQYF. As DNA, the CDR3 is TGCACCAGCAGCCTAGGCGGACTAGCGGGGGGCTTTGCGACAGATACGCAGTATTTT.

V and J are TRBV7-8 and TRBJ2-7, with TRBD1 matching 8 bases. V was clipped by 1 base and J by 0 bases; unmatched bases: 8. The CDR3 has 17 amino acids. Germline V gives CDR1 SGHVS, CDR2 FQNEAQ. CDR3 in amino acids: CASSLVSRTGGSYEQYF. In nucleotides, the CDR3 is TGTGCCAGCAGCTTAGTTTCGCGAACAGGGGGCTCCTACGAGCAGTACTTC.

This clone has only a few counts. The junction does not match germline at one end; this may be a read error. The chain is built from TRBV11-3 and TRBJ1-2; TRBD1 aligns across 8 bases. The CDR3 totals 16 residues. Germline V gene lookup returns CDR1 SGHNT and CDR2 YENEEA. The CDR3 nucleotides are TGTGCCAGCAGCTTAGCCTTCGGACAGGGCCCTTCTGACGCAGCGTTC. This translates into CASSLAFGQGPSDAAF. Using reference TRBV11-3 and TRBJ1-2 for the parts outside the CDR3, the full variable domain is EAGVVQSPRYKIIEKKQPVAFWCNPISGHNTLYWYLQNLGQGPELLIRYENEEAVDDSQLPKDRFSAERLKGVDSTLKIQPAELGDSAVYLCASSLAFGQGPSDAAFGSGTRLTVV.

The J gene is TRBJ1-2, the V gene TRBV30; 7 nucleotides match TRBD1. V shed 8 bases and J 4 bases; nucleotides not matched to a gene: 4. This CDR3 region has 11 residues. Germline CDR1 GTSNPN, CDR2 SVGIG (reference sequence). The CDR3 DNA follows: TGTGCCCGGGGGACAGTCTATGGCTACACCTTC. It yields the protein CARGTVYGYTF.

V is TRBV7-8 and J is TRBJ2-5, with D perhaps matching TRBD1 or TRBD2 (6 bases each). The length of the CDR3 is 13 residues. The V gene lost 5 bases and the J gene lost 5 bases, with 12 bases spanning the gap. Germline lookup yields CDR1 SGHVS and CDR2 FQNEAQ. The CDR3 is CASSPRRGETQYF. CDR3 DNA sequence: TGTGCCAGCAGCCCTAGGAGGGGGGAGACCCAGTACTTC.

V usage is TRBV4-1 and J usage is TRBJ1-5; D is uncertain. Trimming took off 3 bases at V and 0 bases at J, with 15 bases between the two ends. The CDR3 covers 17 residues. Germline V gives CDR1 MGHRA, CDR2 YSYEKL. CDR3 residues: CASSQIDMGFSNQPQHF. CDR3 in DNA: TGCGCCAGCAGCCAGATTGATATGGGTTTTAGCAATCAGCCCCAGCATTTT.

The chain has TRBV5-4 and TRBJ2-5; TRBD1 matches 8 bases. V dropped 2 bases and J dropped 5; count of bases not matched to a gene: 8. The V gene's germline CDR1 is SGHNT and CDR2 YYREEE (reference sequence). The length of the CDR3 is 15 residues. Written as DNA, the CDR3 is TGTGCCAGCAGCTTCTGGACAGGGAAAGGGGAGACCCAGTACTTC. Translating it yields CASSFWTGKGETQYF.

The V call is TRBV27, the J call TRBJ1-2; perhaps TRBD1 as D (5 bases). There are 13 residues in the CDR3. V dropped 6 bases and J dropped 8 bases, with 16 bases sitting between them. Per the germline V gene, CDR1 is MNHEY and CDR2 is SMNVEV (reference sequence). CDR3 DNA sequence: TGTGCCAGCAGATTAATCGGGGCCGGAGGCTACACCTTC. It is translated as CASRLIGAGGYTF.

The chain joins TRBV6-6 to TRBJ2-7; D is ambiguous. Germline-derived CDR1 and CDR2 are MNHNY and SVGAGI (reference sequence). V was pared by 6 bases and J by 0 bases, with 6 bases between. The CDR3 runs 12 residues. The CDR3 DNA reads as TGTGCCAGCAGGCCTGACTCCTACGAGCAGTACTTC. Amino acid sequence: CASRPDSYEQYF.

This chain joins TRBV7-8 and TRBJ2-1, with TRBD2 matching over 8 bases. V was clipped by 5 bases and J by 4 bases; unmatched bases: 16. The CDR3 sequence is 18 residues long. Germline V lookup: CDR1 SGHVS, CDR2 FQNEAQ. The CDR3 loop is CASSPYRGGGGKYNEQFF. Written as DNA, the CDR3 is TGTGCCAGCAGCCCATACCGCGGGGGCGGGGGGAAATACAATGAGCAGTTCTTC.

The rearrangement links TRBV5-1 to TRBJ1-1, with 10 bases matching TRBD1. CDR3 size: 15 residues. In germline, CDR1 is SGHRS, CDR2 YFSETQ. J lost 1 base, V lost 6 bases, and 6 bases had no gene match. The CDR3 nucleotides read TGCGCCAGCACCCCTAGGACAGGGGGGAACACTGAAGCTTTCTTT. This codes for CASTPRTGGNTEAFF. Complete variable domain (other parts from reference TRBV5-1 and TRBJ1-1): KAGVTQTPRYLIKTRGQQVTLSCSPISGHRSVSWYQQTPGQGLQFLFEYFSETQRNKGNFPGRFSGRQFSNSRSEMNVSTLELGDSALYLCASTPRTGGNTEAFFGQGTRLTVV.

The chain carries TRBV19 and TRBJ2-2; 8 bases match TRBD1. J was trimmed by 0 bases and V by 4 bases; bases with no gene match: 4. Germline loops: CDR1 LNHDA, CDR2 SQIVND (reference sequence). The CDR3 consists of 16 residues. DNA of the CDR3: TGTGCCAGTAGTAATCAACAGGGGGCGAACACCGGGGAGCTGTTTTTT. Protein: CASSNQQGANTGELFF.

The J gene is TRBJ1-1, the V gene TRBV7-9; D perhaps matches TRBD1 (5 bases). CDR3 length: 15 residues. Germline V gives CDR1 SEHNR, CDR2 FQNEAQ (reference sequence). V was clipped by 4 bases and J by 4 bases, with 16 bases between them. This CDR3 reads CASSSQVGGGTEAFF. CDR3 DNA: TGTGCCAGCAGCTCCCAGGTTGGGGGGGGCACTGAAGCTTTCTTT.

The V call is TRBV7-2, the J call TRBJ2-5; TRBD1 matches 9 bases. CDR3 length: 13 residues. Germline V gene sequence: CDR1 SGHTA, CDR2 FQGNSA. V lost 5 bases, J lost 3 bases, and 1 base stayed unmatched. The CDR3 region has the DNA TGTGCCAGCAGCCGGACAGGGGAAGAGACCCAGTACTTC. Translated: CASSRTGEETQYF.

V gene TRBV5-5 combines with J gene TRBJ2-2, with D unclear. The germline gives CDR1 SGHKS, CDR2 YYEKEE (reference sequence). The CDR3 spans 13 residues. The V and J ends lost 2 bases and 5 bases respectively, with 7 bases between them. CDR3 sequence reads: CASSFAQTGELFF. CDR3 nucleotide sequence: TGTGCCAGCAGCTTTGCTCAAACCGGGGAGCTGTTTTTT.